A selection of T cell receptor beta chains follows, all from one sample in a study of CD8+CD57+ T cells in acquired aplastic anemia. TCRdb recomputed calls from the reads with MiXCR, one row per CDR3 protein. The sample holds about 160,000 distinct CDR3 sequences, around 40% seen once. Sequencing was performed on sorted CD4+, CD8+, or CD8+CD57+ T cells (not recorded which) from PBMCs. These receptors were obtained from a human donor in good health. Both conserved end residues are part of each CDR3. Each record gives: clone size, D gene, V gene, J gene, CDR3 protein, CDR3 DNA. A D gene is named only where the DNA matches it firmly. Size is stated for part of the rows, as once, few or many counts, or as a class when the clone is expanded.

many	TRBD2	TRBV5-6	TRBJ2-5	CASRLAGEETQYF	TGTGCCAGCAGACTAGCGGGAGAAGAGACCCAGTACTTC
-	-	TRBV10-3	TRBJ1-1	CAISDGGRNTEAFF	TGTGCCATCAGTGATGGGGGCAGGAACACTGAAGCTTTCTTT
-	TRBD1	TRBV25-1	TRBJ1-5	CAARQGWDNQPQHF	TGTGCCGCTAGACAGGGCTGGGACAATCAGCCCCAGCATTTT
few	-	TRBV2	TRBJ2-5	CASSEGLRAQETQYF	TGTGCCAGCAGTGAAGGACTCAGGGCCCAAGAGACCCAGTACTTC
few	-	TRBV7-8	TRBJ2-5	CASNRMMQTQYF	TGTGCCAGCAACAGAATGATGCAGACCCAGTACTTC
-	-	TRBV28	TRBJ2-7	CASSLYTATYDQYF	TGTGCCAGCAGTTTATACACCGCCACCTACGACCAGTACTTC
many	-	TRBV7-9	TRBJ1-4	CASSLRRGDNEKLFF	TGTGCCAGCAGCTTAAGGAGAGGGGATAATGAAAAACTGTTTTTT
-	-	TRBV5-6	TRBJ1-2	CASSLGYGYTF	TGTGCCAGCAGCTTGGGCTATGGCTACACCTTC
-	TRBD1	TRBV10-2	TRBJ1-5	CASSERTGYSNQPQHF	TGCGCCAGCAGTGAGCGGACAGGGTATAGCAATCAGCCCCAGCATTTT
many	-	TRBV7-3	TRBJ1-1	CASSLWENTEAFF	TGTGCCAGCAGCTTATGGGAGAACACTGAAGCTTTCTTT
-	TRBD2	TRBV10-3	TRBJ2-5	CASSYRGGVQETQYF	TGTGCCAGCAGTTACCGGGGGGGGGTTCAAGAGACCCAGTACTTC
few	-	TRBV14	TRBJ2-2	CASSQDIAGELFF	TGTGCCAGCAGCCAAGATATCGCCGGGGAGCTGTTTTTT
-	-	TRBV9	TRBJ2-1	CASSVGANNEQFF	TGTGCCAGCAGCGTAGGCGCGAACAATGAGCAGTTCTTC
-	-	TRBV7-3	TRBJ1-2	CASSLSDYGKYGYTF	TGTGCCAGCAGCTTAAGCGACTACGGAAAATATGGCTACACCTTC
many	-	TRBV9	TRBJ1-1	CASSPLPENTEAFF	TGTGCCAGCAGTCCCCTTCCAGAGAACACTGAAGCTTTCTTT
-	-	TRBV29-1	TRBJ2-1	CSVDRERSEQFF	TGCAGCGTTGACCGGGAACGTAGTGAGCAGTTCTTC
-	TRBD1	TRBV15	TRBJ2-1	CATSTGTGNSYNEQFF	TGTGCCACCAGTACCGGGACAGGAAACTCCTACAATGAGCAGTTCTTC
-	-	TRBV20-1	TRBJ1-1	CSAPIPVDIRLAFF	TGCAGTGCTCCAATCCCAGTCGACATCCGACTAGCTTTCTTT
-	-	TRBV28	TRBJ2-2	CASFRTGELFF	TGTGCCAGCTTTAGGACCGGGGAGCTGTTTTTT
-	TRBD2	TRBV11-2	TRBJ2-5	CASSPTVAGDPRETQYF	TGTGCCAGCAGCCCTACGGTAGCGGGGGATCCCAGGGAGACCCAGTACTTC